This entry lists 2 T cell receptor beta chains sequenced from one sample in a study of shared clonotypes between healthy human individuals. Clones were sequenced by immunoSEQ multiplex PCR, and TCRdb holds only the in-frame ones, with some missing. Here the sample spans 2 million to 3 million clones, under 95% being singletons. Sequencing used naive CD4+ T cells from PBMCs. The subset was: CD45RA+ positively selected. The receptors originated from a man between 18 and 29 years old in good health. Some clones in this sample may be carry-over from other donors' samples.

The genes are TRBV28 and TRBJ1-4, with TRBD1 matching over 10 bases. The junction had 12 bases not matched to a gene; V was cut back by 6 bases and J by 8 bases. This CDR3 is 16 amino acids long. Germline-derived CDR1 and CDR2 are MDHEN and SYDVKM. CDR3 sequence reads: CASSRLQDRGYEKLFF. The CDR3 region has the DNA TGTGCCAGCAGCCGACTACAGGACAGGGGGTACGAAAAACTGTTTTTT.

CDR3 coding DNA: TGTGCCAGCAGCTTAAGCAGTTATAGCAATCAGCCCCAGCATTTT. Translation: CASSLSSYSNQPQHF. This chain connects TRBV7-8 to TRBJ1-5; unclear D gene. This CDR3 spans 15 amino acids. Germline assignment: CDR1 SGHVS and CDR2 FQNEAQ. Trimming removed 2 bases from V and 0 bases from J, with 8 bases in between.